This T cell receptor beta chain was documented in a study of monozygotic twins with inflammatory bowel disease. Whole-study results and caveats: Telling different T cell subtypes apart from each other was not possible. Fewer shared clonotypes with others were found in IBD patients than in healthy twins, especially with disease activity.

Added by template switching were UMIs that each held a 6-nucleotide sample barcode. TCRdb reprocessed the 5' RACE reads and keeps a single row for each CDR3 protein, giving no DNA. Listed are about 150,000 distinct CDR3 sequences; over 1% falls within the top ten. Remarks on this clonotype: Its antigen remains unidentified.

Sequencing was done on a sample of blood. This sequence was found in a human donor with ulcerative colitis or Crohn's disease, or a healthy co-twin of an affected twin (not recorded which).

The CDR3 here is CSARTGWDTEAFF. V gene TRBV29-1 combines with J gene TRBJ1-1; no DNA is available, so the TRBD1 call from TCRdb remains unchecked. The germline gives CDR1 SQVTM, CDR2 ANQGSEA. The CDR3 contains 13 residues. The full variable domain, rest sourced from reference TRBV29-1 and TRBJ1-1, is SAVISQKPSRDICQRGTSLTIQCQVDSQVTMMFWYRQQPGQSLTLIATANQGSEATYESGFVIDKFPISRPNLTFSTLTVSNMSPEDSSIYLCSARTGWDTEAFFGQGTRLTVV.